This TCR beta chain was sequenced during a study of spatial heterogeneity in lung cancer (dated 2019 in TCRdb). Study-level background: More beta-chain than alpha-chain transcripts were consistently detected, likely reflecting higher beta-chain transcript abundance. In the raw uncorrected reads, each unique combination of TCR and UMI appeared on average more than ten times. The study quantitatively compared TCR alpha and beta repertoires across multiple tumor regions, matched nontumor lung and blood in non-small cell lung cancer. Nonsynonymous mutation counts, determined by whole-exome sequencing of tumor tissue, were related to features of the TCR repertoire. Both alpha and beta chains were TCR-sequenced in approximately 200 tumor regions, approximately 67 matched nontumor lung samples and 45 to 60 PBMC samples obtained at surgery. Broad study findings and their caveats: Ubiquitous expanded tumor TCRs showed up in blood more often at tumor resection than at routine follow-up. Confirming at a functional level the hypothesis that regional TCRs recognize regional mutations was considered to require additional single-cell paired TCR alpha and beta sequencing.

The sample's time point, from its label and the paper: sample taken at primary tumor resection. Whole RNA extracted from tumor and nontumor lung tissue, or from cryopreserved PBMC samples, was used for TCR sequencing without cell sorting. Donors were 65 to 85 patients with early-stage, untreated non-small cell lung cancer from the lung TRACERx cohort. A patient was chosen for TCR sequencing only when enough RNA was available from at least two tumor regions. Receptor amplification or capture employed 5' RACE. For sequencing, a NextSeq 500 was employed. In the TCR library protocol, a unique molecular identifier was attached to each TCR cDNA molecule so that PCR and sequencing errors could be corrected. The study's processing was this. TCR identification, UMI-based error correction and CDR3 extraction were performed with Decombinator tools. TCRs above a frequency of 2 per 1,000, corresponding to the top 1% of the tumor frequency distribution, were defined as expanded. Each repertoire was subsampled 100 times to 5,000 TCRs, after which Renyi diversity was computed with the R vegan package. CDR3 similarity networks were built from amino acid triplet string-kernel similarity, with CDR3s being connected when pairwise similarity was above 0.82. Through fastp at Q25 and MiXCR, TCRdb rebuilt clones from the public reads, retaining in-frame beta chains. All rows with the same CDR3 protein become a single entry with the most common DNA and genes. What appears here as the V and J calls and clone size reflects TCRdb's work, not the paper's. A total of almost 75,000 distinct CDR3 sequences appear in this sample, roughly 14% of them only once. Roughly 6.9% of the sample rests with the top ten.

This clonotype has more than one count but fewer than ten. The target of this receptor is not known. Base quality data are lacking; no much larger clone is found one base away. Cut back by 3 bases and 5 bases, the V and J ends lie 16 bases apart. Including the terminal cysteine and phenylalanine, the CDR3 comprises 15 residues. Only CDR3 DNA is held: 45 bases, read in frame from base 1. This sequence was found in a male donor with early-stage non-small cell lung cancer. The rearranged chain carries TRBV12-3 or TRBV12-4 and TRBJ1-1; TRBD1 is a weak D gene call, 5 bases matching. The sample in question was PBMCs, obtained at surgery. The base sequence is TGTGCCAGCAGTTTCGGCCACTCACGGGGGACTGAAGCTTTCTTT. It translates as CASSFGHSRGTEAFF.